This TCR beta chain is from a study of OX40 agonist ivuxolimab in advanced cancers. About the investigation overall: Ivuxolimab, which targeted the costimulatory receptor OX40 (CD134), was an agonistic, fully human IgG2 monoclonal antibody. Intravenous ivuxolimab was administered to patients every 2 weeks at six dose levels: 0.01, 0.1, 0.3, 1.5, 3 and 10 mg/kg. Of the approximately 50 dose-escalation patients, hepatocellular carcinoma was present in about 20, melanoma in approximately 15, renal cell carcinoma in 9 and head and neck cancer in 9. The dose-escalation cohort was almost 85% male with a mean age of about 58 years, ranging from about 20 to 80. Prior anti-PD-1, anti-PD-L1 or anti-CTLA-4 therapy was permitted, and checkpoint inhibitors had been received by more than 35% of dose-escalation patients. Partial responses were achieved by three dose-escalation patients, of whom one had hepatocellular carcinoma and two had cutaneous melanoma. The point of sequencing TCRbeta in the periphery was to test whether ivuxolimab changed TCR sequence diversity and drove clonal T-cell expansion. The paper describes the monotherapy dose-escalation part (N = 52 patients) of the phase I trial of ivuxolimab. Broader findings and caveats from the paper: After ivuxolimab, CD8+ T cells had more expanded clones than CD4+ T cells on average. At doses of 0.1 to 3.0 mg/kg, clonal expansion of both CD4+ and CD8+ T cells in blood was seen between baseline and week 6. In the 0.1-3.0 mg/kg groups, partial responders had among the lowest normalized peripheral clonal expansion, particularly in CD8+ T cells. Which antigens the clonally expanded peripheral T cells were specific for was not determined. Low levels of normalized T-cell clonal expansion were also seen in some patients who did not respond.

Genomic DNA was isolated from the sorted cells so that the TCRbeta CDR3 region could be sequenced. The immunoSEQ Assay was used for sequencing of TCRbeta CDR3 regions. TCRdb stores this immuneACCESS table with in-frame sequences only. Part of the clones is absent; in the studies checked, under half of the shortfall reflects unresolved V genes, and no reason is known for the rest. This sample comprises tens of thousands of clones, around 87% of them detected only once. The ten biggest clones cover approximately 3.6% of the sample. This clone has a single count. It has no known antigen specificity. No per-base quality is available; no much larger clone lies one base away. The CDR3 runs 15 residues from the cysteine to the phenylalanine. Of the read, only the CDR3 DNA is kept; its 45 bases are in frame from base 1. The germline V gene (reference sequence) specifies MNHNY as CDR1 and SVGAGI as CDR2. Trimming takes 2 bases from V and 3 bases from J, and the germline ends sit 11 bases apart.

The trial excluded patients who had a history of autoimmune disease or who were on systemic immunosuppression. In every dose cohort, peripheral blood was drawn for TCR sequencing at baseline, cycle 4 day 1, and cycle 7 day 1. The samples were drawn from a first-in-human, open-label, multicenter phase I dose-escalation trial of ivuxolimab. The trial enrolled adults with locally advanced or metastatic head and neck squamous cell, hepatocellular, melanoma or renal cell carcinoma. Before TCR sequencing, CD4+ T cells and CD8+ T cells were sorted from peripheral blood as separate populations. The V and J segments used are TRBV6-6 and TRBJ1-5; the D segment cannot be called with confidence. The receptor was derived from an adult with an advanced solid tumor such as melanoma, head and neck, liver or kidney cancer. This specimen was CD4+ or CD8+ T cells sorted from blood, taken in a trial of the OX40 agonist ivuxolimab. The DNA sequence is TGTGCCAGCAGTTACGGAGGGCAAAACAATCAGCCCCAGCATTTT. This gives the protein CASSYGGQNNQPQHF.